These 3 T cell receptor beta chains were sequenced from one sample in a study of low-dose radiotherapy and immunotherapy resistance in tumors. Gene-specific TRAV and TRBV primers were used for first-strand cDNA, covering alpha and beta chains. TCR amplification ran approximately 22 PCR cycles using constant-region and V-primer adapter primers. TCRdb re-derived calls from the reads in MiXCR, one entry per CDR3 protein. The sample consists of some 100,000 distinct CDR3 sequences, 20% of them appearing once. The time point was: after trial treatment. Treatment indicated: LDRT plus nivolumab, ipilimumab, low-dose cyclophosphamide and aspirin (RACIN trial). The source was PBMCs, collected after low-dose radiotherapy plus immunotherapy. These receptors were taken from a female donor with ovarian cancer.

This clonotype was seen at least ten times. The rearrangement uses TRBV19 and TRBJ2-7; 14 bases fit TRBD2. Germline V gene data show CDR1 as LNHDA and CDR2 as SQIVND (reference sequence). The CDR3 totals 13 residues. With 8 bases clipped from V and 7 bases from J, the junction kept 4 bases outside the gene matches. CDR3 amino acids: CASRGTSGSEQYF. The CDR3 region has the DNA TGTGCCAGTCGCGGGACTAGCGGGAGTGAGCAGTACTTC.

This clonotype was seen repeatedly, ten times or more. CDR3 in DNA: TGCAGCGTGTCCACAGGGGGTGAGACTGAAGCTTTCTTT. It is translated as CSVSTGGETEAFF. This rearrangement joins TRBV29-1 to TRBJ1-1; 8 bases line up with TRBD1. The CDR3 runs to 13 residues. Looked up from germline, CDR1 is SQVTM and CDR2 is ANQGSEA. V lost 6 bases, J lost 5 bases, and 8 bases stayed unmatched. The full variable domain, with the rest looked up from reference TRBV29-1 and TRBJ1-1, is SAVISQKPSRDICQRGTSLTIQCQVDSQVTMMFWYRQQPGQSLTLIATANQGSEATYESGFVIDKFPISRPNLTFSTLTVSNMSPEDSSIYLCSVSTGGETEAFFGQGTRLTVV.

The V call is TRBV9, the J call TRBJ2-5; D perhaps matches TRBD2 (7 bases). The CDR3 has 14 residues. V was trimmed by 0 bases and J by 5 bases, leaving 11 bases between them. Germline V gives CDR1 SGDLS, CDR2 YYNGEE. The CDR3 protein is CASSVGGGQETQYF. DNA for the CDR3: TGTGCCAGCAGCGTAGGGGGGGGCCAGGAGACCCAGTACTTC.